These 26 T cell receptor beta chains came from one sample sequenced in a study of cytomegalovirus exposure and HLA in healthy donors. TCRdb's table, derived via immunoSEQ multiplex PCR, lists solely in-frame clones and lacks some. Among 140,000 to 150,000 clones listed, 80% to 95% were seen once. The sequenced sample consisted of PBMCs. The receptors originated from a man aged 18 to 29 in good health and CMV-seronegative.

J is TRBJ2-3 and V is TRBV6-1, with a possible D match to TRBD2 (5 bases). Germline CDR1 reads MNHNS; CDR2 reads SASEGT. This CDR3 is built from 14 residues. V lost 11 bases, J lost 0 bases, and 15 bases lay in between. CDR3: CAALGAASTDTQYF. The CDR3 DNA follows: TGTGCCGCCCTGGGAGCGGCTAGCACAGATACGCAGTATTTT.

The CDR3, as DNA: TGTGCCAGTAGTATAGATGGGCAGAACTATGGCTACACCTTC. Protein product: CASSIDGQNYGYTF. The chain links TRBV19 to TRBJ1-2; unclear D gene. The CDR3 totals 14 residues. Germline V CDR1 and CDR2: LNHDA, SQIVND (reference sequence). Trimming removed 0 bases from V and 2 bases from J, with 7 bases in between.

The chain uses TRBV9 and TRBJ2-2; D is possibly TRBD1 (6 bases). The CDR3 totals 15 residues. The germline gives CDR1 SGDLS, CDR2 YYNGEE. V was pared by 2 bases and J by 7 bases, with 15 bases between. The CDR3: CASSVRGGLGGELFF. The CDR3 region has the DNA TGTGCCAGCAGCGTTCGTGGGGGCCTGGGCGGGGAGCTGTTTTTT.

This clone was counted once. The V gene is TRBV5-6, the J gene TRBJ2-1; 9 bases align to TRBD1. From germline, CDR1 is SGHDT and CDR2 YYEEEE. The CDR3 loop spans 14 amino acids. V was clipped by 3 bases and J by 9 bases; unmatched bases: 7. CDR3 sequence reads: CASSYADRGAEQFF. The CDR3 DNA reads TGTGCCAGCAGCTACGCAGACAGGGGGGCTGAGCAGTTCTTC.

The chain has TRBV29-1 and TRBJ2-1; 8 nucleotides align to TRBD2. The V gene's germline CDR1 is SQVTM and CDR2 ANQGSEA. The length of the CDR3 is 15 residues. V was pared by 6 bases and J by 7 bases, with 14 bases of the junction left unmatched. The CDR3 region is CSVPSGGSLWNEQFF. As DNA, the CDR3 is TGCAGCGTCCCCTCGGGGGGGTCTCTCTGGAATGAGCAGTTCTTC.

The CDR3, as DNA: TGTGCCTGGTATCGGGGAGTTCACGAAGCTTTCTTT. Its translation: CAWYRGVHEAFF. V gene TRBV30 combines with J gene TRBJ1-1; D ambiguous. The CDR3 spans 12 residues. From germline, CDR1 is GTSNPN and CDR2 SVGIG (reference sequence). Trimming cost V 5 bases and J 8 bases, with 15 bases left between them.

Regarding this clone: Different DNA sequences within this sample yield the same CDR3. The rearrangement joins TRBV9 to TRBJ2-5; 10 bases agree with TRBD2. The germline CDR1 and CDR2 sequences are SGDLS and YYNGEE. The V and J ends lost 2 bases and 1 base, in that order; junction bases with no gene match: 2. The length of the CDR3 is 15 residues. CDR3 sequence: CASSVSGGSQETQYF. CDR3 nucleotides: TGTGCCAGCAGCGTTAGCGGGGGGTCCCAAGAGACCCAGTACTTC.

The rearrangement joins TRBV11-2 to TRBJ2-7; 9 bases fit TRBD1. V was pared by 8 bases and J by 4 bases, with 3 bases of the junction left unmatched. There are 12 residues in the CDR3. Germline assignment: CDR1 SGHAT and CDR2 FQNNGV. DNA of the CDR3: TGTGCCAGCGGACAGGGGATGTACGAGCAGTACGTC. The encoded protein is CASGQGMYEQYV.

This chain connects TRBV5-1 to TRBJ2-1; D remains unclear. V was cut by 0 bases and J by 0 bases, with 7 bases left in between. CDR1 is SGHRS and CDR2 is YFSETQ in the germline V gene. The CDR3 runs to 15 residues. Here the CDR3 reads CASSLGLFSYNEQFF. The DNA of the CDR3 is TGCGCCAGCAGCTTGGGACTGTTCTCCTACAATGAGCAGTTCTTC.

J is TRBJ2-3 and V is TRBV7-8; D remains ambiguous. The germline V gene has CDR1 SGHVS and CDR2 FQNEAQ. This CDR3 is 13 amino acids long. Trimming stripped 2 bases from V and 0 bases from J, with 3 bases between. The CDR3 loop is CASSLLSTDTQYF. The DNA of the CDR3 is TGTGCCAGCAGCTTACTCAGCACAGATACGCAGTATTTT.

The chain is built from TRBV4-1 and TRBJ2-1; 10 bases line up with TRBD2. Looked up from germline, CDR1 is MGHRA and CDR2 is YSYEKL. Trimming took 0 bases from V and 3 from J; bases not matched to a gene: 5. This CDR3 has 17 residues. The CDR3 protein is CASSQDHGTSVYNEQFF. CDR3 DNA: TGCGCCAGCAGCCAAGACCACGGGACTAGCGTCTACAATGAGCAGTTCTTC.

The chain uses TRBV6-5 and TRBJ2-7; possibly TRBD1 for D (6 bases). Trimming removed 0 bases from V and 11 bases from J, with 17 bases in between. This CDR3 is built from 14 residues. Germline CDR1 MNHEY, CDR2 SVGAGI. Here the CDR3 reads CASSYSMIRGEEYF. The CDR3 DNA sequence: TGTGCCAGCAGTTACTCGATGATCAGGGGAGAGGAGTACTTC.

The chain carries TRBV29-1 and TRBJ1-1, with D unclear. The CDR3 spans 13 residues. Trimming left V 5 bases short and J 0 bases short, with 10 bases between. The germline gives CDR1 SQVTM, CDR2 ANQGSEA. The CDR3 protein is CSVTGQVNTEAFF. CDR3 DNA sequence: TGCAGCGTTACTGGGCAGGTGAACACTGAAGCTTTCTTT.

This clone came up once. CDR3 sequence: CATSSRSGYNSPLHF. The DNA for the CDR3 is TGTGCCACCAGCAGTAGGAGTGGGTATAATTCACCCCTCCACTTT. The chain uses TRBV15 and TRBJ1-6; D gene uncertain. The CDR3 is made up of 15 amino acids. The germline CDR1 and CDR2 sequences are LNHNV and YYDKDF (reference sequence). V dropped 3 bases and J dropped 4 bases, with 10 bases sitting between them.

The chain recombines TRBV7-9 with TRBJ2-5, with a tentative D call TRBD2 (6 bases). The germline V gene has CDR1 SEHNR and CDR2 FQNEAQ (reference sequence). This CDR3 region has 14 residues. V was shortened by 4 bases and J by 1 base, with 10 bases between the two germline ends. The CDR3 is CASSSWTTQETQYF. CDR3 nucleotides: TGTGCCAGCAGCTCTTGGACTACCCAAGAGACCCAGTACTTC.

This clone was counted only a few times. The CDR3 reads CASSQSGRDRADEQYV. The DNA for the CDR3 is TGCGCCAGCAGTCAATCCGGCCGGGACAGGGCGGACGAGCAGTACGTC. The V and J genes are TRBV23-1 and TRBJ2-7, with TRBD1 matching 9 bases. TRBV23-1 is reported as an ORF; its role is uncertain. V lost 0 bases and J lost 5; bases outside the gene matches: 8. CDR3 length: 16 residues.

DNA for the CDR3: TGTGCCAGCACCCAGGGGGACAGGGTGATCCCGACGAACACCGGGGAGCTGTTTTTT. Encoded protein: CASTQGDRVIPTNTGELFF. The gene calls are TRBV11-3 and TRBJ2-2; the match to TRBD1 covers 9 bases. The germline CDR1 and CDR2 sequences are SGHNT and YENEEA. The CDR3 extends over 19 amino acids. Trimming at V came to 7 bases and at J to 0 bases, leaving 15 bases not matched to a gene.

The rearrangement uses TRBV6-5 and TRBJ1-4; possible D gene TRBD1, 5 bases. V shed 0 bases and J shed 10 bases, with 9 bases lying between them. Germline values: CDR1 MNHEY, CDR2 SVGAGI. The CDR3 has 13 amino acids. CDR3 loop: CASSYSSGGKLFF. CDR3 DNA: TGTGCCAGCAGTTACTCGAGCGGGGGAAAACTGTTTTTT.

The chain carries TRBV10-2 and TRBJ2-1; a weak D match, TRBD2 (5 bases). Trimming left V 7 bases short and J 4 bases short, with 11 bases between. Germline values: CDR1 WSHSY, CDR2 SAAADI. The CDR3 is made up of 13 amino acids. CDR3 sequence (DNA): TGCGCCAGCAATAGGCCGGGGTACAATGAGCAGTTCTTC. As protein: CASNRPGYNEQFF.

The chain links TRBV27 to TRBJ1-2, with 8 positions matching TRBD1. The V gene end was trimmed by 4 bases and the J gene end by 8 bases; junction bases not matched to a gene: 12. The CDR3 extends over 15 amino acids. Germline values: CDR1 MNHEY, CDR2 SMNVEV (reference sequence). Here the CDR3 reads CASSSGDRLKDGYTF. The CDR3, as DNA: TGTGCCAGCAGTTCTGGGGACAGGTTAAAGGACGGCTACACCTTC.

This sequence joins TRBV10-3 and TRBJ1-2; D is unresolved. The CDR3 runs to 13 residues. Trimming took 4 bases from V and 2 from J, leaving 8 bases between them. Germline CDR1 ENHRY, CDR2 SYGVKD. As DNA, the CDR3 is TGTGCCATCAGTGGGAGGGAAAACTATGGCTACACCTTC. Amino acids: CAISGRENYGYTF.

This chain connects TRBV5-4 to TRBJ2-7; 10 nucleotides match TRBD1. The CDR3 loop spans 14 amino acids. The germline V gene encodes CDR1 SGHNT and CDR2 YYREEE (reference sequence). V lost 0 bases and J lost 6; bases outside the gene matches: 3. CDR3 nucleotides: TGTGCCAGCAGCTTGGGACAGGGGGCTTCCGAGCAGTACTTC. As protein: CASSLGQGASEQYF.

The V gene is TRBV4-1, the J gene TRBJ2-5; 7 bases line up with TRBD2. Germline loops: CDR1 MGHRA, CDR2 YSYEKL. The junction had 15 bases not matched to a gene; V was cut back by 0 bases and J by 5 bases. The CDR3 is made up of 18 amino acids. The CDR3 loop is CASSQDPGDYERVETQYF. The CDR3 DNA reads TGCGCCAGCAGCCAAGATCCGGGGGACTACGAGCGGGTGGAGACCCAGTACTTC.

V is TRBV4-1 and J is TRBJ2-1; the match to TRBD2 covers 10 bases. The V gene's germline CDR1 is MGHRA and CDR2 YSYEKL. V shed 1 base, J shed 2 bases, and the junction held 11 bases outside the gene matches. The CDR3 runs to 19 residues. CDR3 nucleotides: TGCGCCAGCAGCCAAGTTAATCTAGCGGGGGCCGCGCCCTACAATGAGCAGTTCTTC. Translated, it gives CASSQVNLAGAAPYNEQFF.

The V gene is TRBV28, the J gene TRBJ2-7; the D gene is possibly TRBD2 (6 bases). CDR3 length: 15 residues. V shed 4 bases and J shed 2 bases, with 15 bases lying between them. Germline-derived CDR1 and CDR2 are MDHEN and SYDVKM. The CDR3, as DNA: TGTGCCAGCAGTTCGGCGCGGGGTCATCCCTACGAGCAGTACGTC. Its translation: CASSSARGHPYEQYV.

J is TRBJ2-7 and V is TRBV6-6, with D perhaps matching TRBD2 (5 bases). The germline V gene encodes CDR1 MNHNY and CDR2 SVGAGI (reference sequence). The CDR3 runs to 13 residues. V lost 0 bases to trimming and J lost 3 bases, with 6 bases between them. The CDR3 bases are TGTGCCAGCAGTTACTCGAGGGACTACGAGCAGTACTTC. Its protein is CASSYSRDYEQYF.